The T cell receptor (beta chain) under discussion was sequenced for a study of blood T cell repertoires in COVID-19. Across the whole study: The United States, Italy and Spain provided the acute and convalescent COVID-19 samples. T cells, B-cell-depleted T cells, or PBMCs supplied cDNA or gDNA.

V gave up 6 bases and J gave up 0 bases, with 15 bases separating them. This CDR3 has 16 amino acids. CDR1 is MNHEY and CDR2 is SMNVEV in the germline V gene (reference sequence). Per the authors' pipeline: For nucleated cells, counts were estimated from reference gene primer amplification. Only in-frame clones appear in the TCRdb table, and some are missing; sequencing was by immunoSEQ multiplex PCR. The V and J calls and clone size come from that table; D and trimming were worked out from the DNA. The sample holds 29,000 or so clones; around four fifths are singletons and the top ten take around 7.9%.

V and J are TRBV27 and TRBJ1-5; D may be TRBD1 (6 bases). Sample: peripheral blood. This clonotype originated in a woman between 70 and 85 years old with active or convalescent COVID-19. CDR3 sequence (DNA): TGTGCCAGCAGATGGGGGGGACAAGATAGCAATCAGCCCCAGCATTTT. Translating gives CASRWGGQDSNQPQHF.